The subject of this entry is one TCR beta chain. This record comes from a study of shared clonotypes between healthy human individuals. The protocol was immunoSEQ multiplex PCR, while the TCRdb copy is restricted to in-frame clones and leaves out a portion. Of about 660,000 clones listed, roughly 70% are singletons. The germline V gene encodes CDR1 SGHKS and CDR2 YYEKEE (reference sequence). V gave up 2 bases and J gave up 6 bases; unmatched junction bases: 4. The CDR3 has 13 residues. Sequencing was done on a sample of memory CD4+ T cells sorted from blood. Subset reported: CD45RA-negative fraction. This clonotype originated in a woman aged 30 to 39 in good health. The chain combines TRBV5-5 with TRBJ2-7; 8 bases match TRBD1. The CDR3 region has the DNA TGTGCCAGCAGCTTATGGACAGGGCGCGAGCAGTACTTC. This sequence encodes CASSLWTGREQYF. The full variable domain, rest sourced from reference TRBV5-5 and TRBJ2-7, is DAGVTQSPTHLIKTRGQQVTLRCSPISGHKSVSWYQQVLGQGPQFIFQYYEKEERGRGNFPDRFSARQFPNYSSELNVNALLLGDSALYLCASSLWTGREQYFGPGTRLTVT.